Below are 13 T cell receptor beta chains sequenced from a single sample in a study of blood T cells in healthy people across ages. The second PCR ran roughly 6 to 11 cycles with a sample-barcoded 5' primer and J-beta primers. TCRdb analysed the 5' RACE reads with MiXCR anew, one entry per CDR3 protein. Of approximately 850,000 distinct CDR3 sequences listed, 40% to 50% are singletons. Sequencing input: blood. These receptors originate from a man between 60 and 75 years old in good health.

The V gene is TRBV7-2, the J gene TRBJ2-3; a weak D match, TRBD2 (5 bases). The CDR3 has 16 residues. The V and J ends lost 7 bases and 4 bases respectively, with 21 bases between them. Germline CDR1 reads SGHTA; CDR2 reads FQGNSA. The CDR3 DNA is TGTGCCAGCATCCTATACGGACGGGGTCTCCCAGATACGCAGTATTTT. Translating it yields CASILYGRGLPDTQYF.

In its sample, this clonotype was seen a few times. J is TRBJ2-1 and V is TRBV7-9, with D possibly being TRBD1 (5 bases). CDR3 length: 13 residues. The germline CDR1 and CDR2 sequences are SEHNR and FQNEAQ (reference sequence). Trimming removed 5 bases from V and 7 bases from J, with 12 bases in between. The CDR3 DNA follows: TGTGCCAGCAGCCCCTGGGGCCGGAATGAGCAGTTCTTC. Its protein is CASSPWGRNEQFF. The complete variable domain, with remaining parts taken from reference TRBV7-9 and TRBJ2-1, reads DTGVSQNPRHKITKRGQNVTFRCDPISEHNRLYWYRQTLGQGPEFLTYFQNEAQLEKSRLLSDRFSAERPKGSFSTLEIQRTEQGDSAMYLCASSPWGRNEQFFGPGTRLTVL.

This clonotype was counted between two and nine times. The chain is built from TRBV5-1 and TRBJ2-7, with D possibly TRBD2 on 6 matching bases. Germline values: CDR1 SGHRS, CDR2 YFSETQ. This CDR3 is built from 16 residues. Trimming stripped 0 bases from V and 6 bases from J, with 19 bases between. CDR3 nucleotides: TGCGCCAGCAGCTTGGATTGGGCGGGGTTCGGGTCCGAGCAGTACTTC. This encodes CASSLDWAGFGSEQYF.

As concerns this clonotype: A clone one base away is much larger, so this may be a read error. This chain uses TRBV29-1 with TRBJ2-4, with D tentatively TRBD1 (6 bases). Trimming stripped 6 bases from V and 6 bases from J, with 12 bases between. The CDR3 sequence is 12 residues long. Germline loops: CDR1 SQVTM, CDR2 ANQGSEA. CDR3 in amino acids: CSVGTTRNIQYF. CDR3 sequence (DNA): TGCAGCGTCGGGACAACCAGAAACATTCAGTACTTC.

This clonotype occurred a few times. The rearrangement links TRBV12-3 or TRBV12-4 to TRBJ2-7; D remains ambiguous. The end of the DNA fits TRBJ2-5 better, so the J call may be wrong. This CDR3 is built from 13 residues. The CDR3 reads CASSLRPPGTQYF. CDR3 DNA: TGTGCCAGCAGTTTAAGGCCGCCTGGGACCCAGTACTTC.

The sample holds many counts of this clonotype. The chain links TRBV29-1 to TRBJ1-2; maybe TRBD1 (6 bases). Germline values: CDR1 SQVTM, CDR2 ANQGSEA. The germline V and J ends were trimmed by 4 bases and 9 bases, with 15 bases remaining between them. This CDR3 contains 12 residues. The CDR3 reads CSVGESRGSYTF. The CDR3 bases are TGCAGCGTTGGCGAGTCCAGGGGTAGCTACACCTTC. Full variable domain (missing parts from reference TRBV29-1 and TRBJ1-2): SAVISQKPSRDICQRGTSLTIQCQVDSQVTMMFWYRQQPGQSLTLIATANQGSEATYESGFVIDKFPISRPNLTFSTLTVSNMSPEDSSIYLCSVGESRGSYTFGSGTRLTVV.

As DNA, the CDR3 is TGTGCCAGCAGCTTAGATCGAGTCCGTTCCTACGAGCAGTACTTC. This gives the protein CASSLDRVRSYEQYF. This chain connects TRBV11-2 to TRBJ2-7, with unresolved D. The CDR3 is made up of 15 amino acids. The germline V gene has CDR1 SGHAT and CDR2 FQNNGV. Deletions cut 0 bases from V and 1 base from J, with 10 bases between.

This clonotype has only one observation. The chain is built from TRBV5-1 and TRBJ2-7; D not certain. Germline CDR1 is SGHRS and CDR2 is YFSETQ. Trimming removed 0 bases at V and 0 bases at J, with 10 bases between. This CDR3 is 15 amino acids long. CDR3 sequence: CASSLVHSFSYEQYF. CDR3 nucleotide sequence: TGCGCCAGCAGCTTGGTGCACAGCTTCTCCTACGAGCAGTACTTC.

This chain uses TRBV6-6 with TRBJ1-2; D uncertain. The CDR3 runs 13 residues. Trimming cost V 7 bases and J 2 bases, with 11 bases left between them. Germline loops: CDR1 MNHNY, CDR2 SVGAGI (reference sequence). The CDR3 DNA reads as TGTGCCAGCACCCCGTCACAGAACTATGGCTACACCTTC. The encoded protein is CASTPSQNYGYTF.

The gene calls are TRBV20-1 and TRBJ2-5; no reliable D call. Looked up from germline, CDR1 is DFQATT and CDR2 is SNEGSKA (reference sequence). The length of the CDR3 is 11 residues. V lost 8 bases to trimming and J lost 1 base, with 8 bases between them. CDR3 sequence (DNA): TGCAGTCCCGCGCGCCAAGAGACCCAGTACTTC. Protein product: CSPARQETQYF.

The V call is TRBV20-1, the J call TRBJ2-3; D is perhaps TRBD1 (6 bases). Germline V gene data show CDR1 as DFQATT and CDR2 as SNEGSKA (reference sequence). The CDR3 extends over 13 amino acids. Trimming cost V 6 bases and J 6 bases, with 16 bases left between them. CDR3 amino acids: CSARDRFEDTQYF. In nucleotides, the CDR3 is TGCAGTGCCCGCGACAGGTTTGAGGATACGCAGTATTTT.

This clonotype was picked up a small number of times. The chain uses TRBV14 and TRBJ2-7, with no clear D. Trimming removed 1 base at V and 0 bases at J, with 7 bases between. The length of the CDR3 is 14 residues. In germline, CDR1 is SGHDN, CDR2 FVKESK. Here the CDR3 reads CASSQGGFSYEQYF. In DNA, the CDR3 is TGTGCCAGCAGCCAAGGAGGCTTCTCCTACGAGCAGTACTTC. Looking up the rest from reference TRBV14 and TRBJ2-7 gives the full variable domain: EAGVTQFPSHSVIEKGQTVTLRCDPISGHDNLYWYRRVMGKEIKFLLHFVKESKQDESGMPNNRFLAERTGGTYSTLKVQPAELEDSGVYFCASSQGGFSYEQYFGPGTRLTVT.

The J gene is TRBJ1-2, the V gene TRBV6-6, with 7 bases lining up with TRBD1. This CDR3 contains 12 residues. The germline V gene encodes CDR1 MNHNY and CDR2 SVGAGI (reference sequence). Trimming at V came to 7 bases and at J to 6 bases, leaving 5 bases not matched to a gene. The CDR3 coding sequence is TGTGCCAGCACCCAGGGGGGAGATGGCTACACCTTC. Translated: CASTQGGDGYTF.